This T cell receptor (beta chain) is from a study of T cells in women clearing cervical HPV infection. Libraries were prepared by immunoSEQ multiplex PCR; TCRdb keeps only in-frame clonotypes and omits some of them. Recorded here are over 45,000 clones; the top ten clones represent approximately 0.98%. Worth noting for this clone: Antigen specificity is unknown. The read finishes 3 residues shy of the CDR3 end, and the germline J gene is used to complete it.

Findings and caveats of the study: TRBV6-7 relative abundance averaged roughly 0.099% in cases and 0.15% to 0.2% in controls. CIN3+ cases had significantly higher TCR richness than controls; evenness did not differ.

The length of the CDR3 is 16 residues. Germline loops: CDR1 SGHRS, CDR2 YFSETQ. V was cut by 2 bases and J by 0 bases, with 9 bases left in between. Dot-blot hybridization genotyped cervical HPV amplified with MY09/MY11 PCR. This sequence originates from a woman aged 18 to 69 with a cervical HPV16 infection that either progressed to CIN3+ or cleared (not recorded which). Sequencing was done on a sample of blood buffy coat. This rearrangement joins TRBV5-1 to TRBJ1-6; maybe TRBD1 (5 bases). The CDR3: CASSLKDNSYNSPLHF. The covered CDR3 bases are TGCGCCAGCAGCTTAAAGGACAACTCCTATAATTCACCC.